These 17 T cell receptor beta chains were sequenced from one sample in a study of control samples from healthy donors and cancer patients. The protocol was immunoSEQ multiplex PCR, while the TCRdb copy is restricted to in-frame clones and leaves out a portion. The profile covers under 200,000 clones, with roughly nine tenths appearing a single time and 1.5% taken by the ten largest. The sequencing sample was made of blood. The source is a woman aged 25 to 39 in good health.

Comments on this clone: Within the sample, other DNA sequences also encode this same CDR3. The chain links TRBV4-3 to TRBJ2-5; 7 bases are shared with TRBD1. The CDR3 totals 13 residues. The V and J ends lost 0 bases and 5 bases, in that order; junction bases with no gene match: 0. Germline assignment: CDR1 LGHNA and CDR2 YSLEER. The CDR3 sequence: CASSQDRGETQYF. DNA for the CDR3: TGCGCCAGCAGCCAAGACAGGGGGGAGACCCAGTACTTC.

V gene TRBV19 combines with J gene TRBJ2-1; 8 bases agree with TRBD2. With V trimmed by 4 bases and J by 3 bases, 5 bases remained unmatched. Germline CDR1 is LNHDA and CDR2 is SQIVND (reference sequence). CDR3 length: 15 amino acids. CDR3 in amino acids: CASSTGLVGYNEQFF. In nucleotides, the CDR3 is TGTGCCAGTAGTACGGGACTAGTCGGCTACAATGAGCAGTTCTTC.

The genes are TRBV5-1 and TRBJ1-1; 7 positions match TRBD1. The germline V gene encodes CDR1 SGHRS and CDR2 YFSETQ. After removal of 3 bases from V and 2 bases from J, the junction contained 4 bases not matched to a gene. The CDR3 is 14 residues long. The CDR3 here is CASSSGQINTEAFF. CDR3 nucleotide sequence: TGCGCCAGCAGCTCGGGACAGATAAACACTGAAGCTTTCTTT.

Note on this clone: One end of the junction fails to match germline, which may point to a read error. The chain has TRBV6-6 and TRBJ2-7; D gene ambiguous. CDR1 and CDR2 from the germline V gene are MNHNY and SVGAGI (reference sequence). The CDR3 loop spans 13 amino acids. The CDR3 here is CASSDSSSYEQYF. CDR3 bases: TGTGCCAGCAGTGACTCTTCCTCCTACGAGCAGTACTTC.

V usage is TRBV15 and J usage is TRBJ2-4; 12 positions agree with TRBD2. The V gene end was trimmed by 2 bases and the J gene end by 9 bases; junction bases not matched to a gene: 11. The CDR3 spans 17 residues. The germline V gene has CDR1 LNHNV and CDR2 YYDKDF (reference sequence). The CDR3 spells CATSRPRTSGTGGIQYF. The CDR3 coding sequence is TGTGCCACCAGCAGACCACGGACTAGCGGGACCGGAGGCATTCAGTACTTC. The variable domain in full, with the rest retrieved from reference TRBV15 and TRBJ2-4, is DAMVIQNPRYQVTQFGKPVTLSCSQTLNHNVMYWYQQKSSQAPKLLFHYYDKDFNNEADTPDNFQSRRPNTSFCFLDIRSPGLGDTAMYLCATSRPRTSGTGGIQYFGAGTRLSVL.

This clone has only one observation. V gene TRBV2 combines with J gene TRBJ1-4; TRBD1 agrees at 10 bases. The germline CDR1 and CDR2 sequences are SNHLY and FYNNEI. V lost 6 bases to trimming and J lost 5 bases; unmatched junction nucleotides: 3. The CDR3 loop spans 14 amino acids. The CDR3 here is CASRKGQGNEKLFF. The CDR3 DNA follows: TGTGCCAGCAGGAAGGGACAGGGGAATGAAAAACTGTTTTTT. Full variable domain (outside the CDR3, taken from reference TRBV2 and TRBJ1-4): EPEVTQTPSHQVTQMGQEVILRCVPISNHLYFYWYRQILGQKVEFLVSFYNNEISEKSEIFDDQFSVERPDGSNFTLKIRSTKLEDSAMYFCASRKGQGNEKLFFGSGTQLSVL.

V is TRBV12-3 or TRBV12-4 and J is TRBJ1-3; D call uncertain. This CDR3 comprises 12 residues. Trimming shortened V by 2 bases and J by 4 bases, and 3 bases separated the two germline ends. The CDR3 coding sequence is TGTGCCAGCAGTTTAAGAGGAAACACCATATATTTT. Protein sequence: CASSLRGNTIYF.

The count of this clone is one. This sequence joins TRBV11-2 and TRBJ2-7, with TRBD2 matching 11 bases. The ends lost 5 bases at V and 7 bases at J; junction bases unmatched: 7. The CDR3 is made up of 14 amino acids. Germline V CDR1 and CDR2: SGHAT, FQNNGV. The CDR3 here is CASSPRLAGHEQYF. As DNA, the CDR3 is TGTGCCAGCAGCCCCCGACTAGCGGGACATGAGCAGTACTTC. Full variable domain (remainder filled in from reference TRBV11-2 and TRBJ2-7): EAGVAQSPRYKIIEKRQSVAFWCNPISGHATLYWYQQILGQGPKLLIQFQNNGVVDDSQLPKDRFSAERLKGVDSTLKIQPAKLEDSAVYLCASSPRLAGHEQYFGPGTRLTVT.

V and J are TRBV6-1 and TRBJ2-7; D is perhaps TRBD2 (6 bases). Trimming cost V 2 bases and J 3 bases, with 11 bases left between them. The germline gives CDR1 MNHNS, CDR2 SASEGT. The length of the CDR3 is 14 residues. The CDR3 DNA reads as TGTGCCAGCAGTGAAACTGGTAGCGGCTACGAGCAGTACTTC. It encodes CASSETGSGYEQYF.

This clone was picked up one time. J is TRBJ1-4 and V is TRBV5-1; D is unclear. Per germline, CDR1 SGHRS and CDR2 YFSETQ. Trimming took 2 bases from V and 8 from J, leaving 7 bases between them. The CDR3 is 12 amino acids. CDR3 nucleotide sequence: TGCGCCAGCAGCTTCTCGGGGGAAAAACTGTTTTTT. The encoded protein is CASSFSGEKLFF.

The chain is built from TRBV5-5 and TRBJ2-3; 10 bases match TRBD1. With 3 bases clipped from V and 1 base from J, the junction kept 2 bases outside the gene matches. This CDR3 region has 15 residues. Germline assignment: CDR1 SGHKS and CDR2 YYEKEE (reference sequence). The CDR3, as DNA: TGTGCCAGCAGCTGGACAGGGGGAGGCACAGATACGCAGTATTTT. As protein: CASSWTGGGTDTQYF.

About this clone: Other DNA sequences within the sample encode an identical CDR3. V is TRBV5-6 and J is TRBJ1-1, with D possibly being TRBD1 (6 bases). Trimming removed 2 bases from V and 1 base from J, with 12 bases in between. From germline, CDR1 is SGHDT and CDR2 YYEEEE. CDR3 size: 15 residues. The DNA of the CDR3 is TGTGCCAGCAGCTTCCAGGGGAGAAGGAACACTGAAGCTTTCTTT. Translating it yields CASSFQGRRNTEAFF.

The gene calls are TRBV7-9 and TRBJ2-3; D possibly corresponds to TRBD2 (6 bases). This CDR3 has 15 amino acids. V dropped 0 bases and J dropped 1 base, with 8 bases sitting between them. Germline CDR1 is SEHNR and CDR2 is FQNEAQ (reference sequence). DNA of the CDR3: TGTGCCAGCAGCTTAGCGGGGGGACGCACAGATACGCAGTATTTT. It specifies CASSLAGGRTDTQYF.

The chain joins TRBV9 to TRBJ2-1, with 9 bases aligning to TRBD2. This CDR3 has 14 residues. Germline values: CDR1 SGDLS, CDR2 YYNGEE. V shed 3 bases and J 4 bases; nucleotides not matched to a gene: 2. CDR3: CASSATSGYNEQFF. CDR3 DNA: TGTGCCAGCAGCGCGACTAGCGGATACAATGAGCAGTTCTTC.

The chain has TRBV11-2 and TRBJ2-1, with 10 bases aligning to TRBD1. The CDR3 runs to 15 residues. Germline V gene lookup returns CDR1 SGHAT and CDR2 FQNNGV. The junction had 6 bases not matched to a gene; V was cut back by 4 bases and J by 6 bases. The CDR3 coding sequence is TGTGCCAGCAGCTCCTTCCGGACAGGGGGCAATGAGCAGTTCTTC. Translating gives CASSSFRTGGNEQFF.

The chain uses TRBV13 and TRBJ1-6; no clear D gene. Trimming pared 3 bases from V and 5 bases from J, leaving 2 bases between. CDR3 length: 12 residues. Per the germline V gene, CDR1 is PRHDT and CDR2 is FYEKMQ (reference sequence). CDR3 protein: CASSLDNSPLHF. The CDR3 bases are TGTGCCAGCAGCTTGGATAATTCACCCCTCCACTTT.

CDR3 sequence reads: CASSVGAGVNNEQFF. The CDR3 DNA reads as TGTGCCAGCAGCGTAGGTGCGGGGGTCAACAATGAGCAGTTCTTC. The chain recombines TRBV9 with TRBJ2-1; 7 positions agree with TRBD2. From germline, CDR1 is SGDLS and CDR2 YYNGEE. J was trimmed by 5 bases and V by 0 bases; bases with no gene match: 5. The CDR3 length is 15 residues.